This T cell receptor (beta chain) is drawn from a study of cytomegalovirus exposure and HLA in healthy donors. The PCR made use of 60 Vbeta and 13 Jbeta primers. Produced via immunoSEQ multiplex PCR; TCRdb's table is partial and in-frame only. The sample data list some 130,000 clones. Nominally healthy donors were sampled, though unrecorded immune exposures were likely. This CDR3 contains 15 residues. V lost 6 bases to trimming and J lost 1 base; unmatched junction nucleotides: 5. Looked up from germline, CDR1 is MNHEY and CDR2 is SMNVEV (reference sequence). The J gene is TRBJ2-1, the V gene TRBV27, with 8 bases identical to TRBD2. The sequenced sample was PBMCs. This clonotype was obtained from a young man in good health and CMV-seronegative. The CDR3 protein is CASRALAGSYNEQFF. DNA for the CDR3: TGTGCCAGCAGGGCCTTAGCGGGGTCCTACAATGAGCAGTTCTTC.